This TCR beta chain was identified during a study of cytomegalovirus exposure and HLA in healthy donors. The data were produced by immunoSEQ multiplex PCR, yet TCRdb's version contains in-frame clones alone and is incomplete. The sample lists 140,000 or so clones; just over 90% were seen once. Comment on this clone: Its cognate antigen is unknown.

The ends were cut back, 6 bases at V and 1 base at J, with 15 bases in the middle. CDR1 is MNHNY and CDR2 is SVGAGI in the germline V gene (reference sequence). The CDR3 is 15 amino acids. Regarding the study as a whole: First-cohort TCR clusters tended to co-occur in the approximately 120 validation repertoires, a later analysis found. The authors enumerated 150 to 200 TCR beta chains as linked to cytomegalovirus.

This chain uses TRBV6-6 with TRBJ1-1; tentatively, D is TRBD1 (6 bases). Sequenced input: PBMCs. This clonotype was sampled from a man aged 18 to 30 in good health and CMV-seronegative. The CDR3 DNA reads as TGTGCCAGCAGACCCTCACAGGGTTCGAACACTGAAGCTTTCTTT. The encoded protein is CASRPSQGSNTEAFF.